The 2 T cell receptor beta chains presented below share a single source sample, sequenced in a study of blood T cell repertoires in COVID-19. TCRdb's copy holds only in-frame clones and misses some; the assay was immunoSEQ multiplex PCR. Of some 71,000 clones listed, nearly 90% are singletons. The sequenced sample consisted of peripheral blood. These receptors all stem from a middle-aged man with acute or convalescent COVID-19.

This chain links TRBV6-6 with TRBJ1-4; D gene unclear. The V end was cut by 0 bases, the J end by 6 bases, with 11 bases between. This CDR3 region has 15 residues. Germline assignment: CDR1 MNHNY and CDR2 SVGAGI (reference sequence). The CDR3 protein is CASSYSMTSDEKLFF. The DNA for the CDR3 is TGTGCCAGCAGTTACTCTATGACATCCGATGAAAAACTGTTTTTT.

This clone came up a few times. The chain recombines TRBV5-6 with TRBJ2-3, with 7 positions matching TRBD1. The CDR3 consists of 16 residues. Germline V gives CDR1 SGHDT, CDR2 YYEEEE. V lost 3 bases to trimming and J lost 4 bases; unmatched junction nucleotides: 11. The DNA for the CDR3 is TGTGCCAGCAGCTACCCGGGACAGCAAAGATCAGATACGCAGTATTTT. Translated, it gives CASSYPGQQRSDTQYF.